The clone carrying this TCR beta chain was counted many times. Its cognate antigen is unknown. The V gene's germline CDR1 is LGHNA and CDR2 YSLEER. The CDR3 loop spans 13 amino acids. V dropped 2 bases and J dropped 1 base, with 2 bases sitting between them. TCRdb re-analysed the RT-PCR reads in MiXCR, keeping a single row per CDR3 protein. In the table there are 450,000 to 500,000 distinct CDR3 sequences, 9.5% to 12% of which are singletons. These data belong to a study of response to subunit inactivated influenza vaccine. Whole-study findings and limits: The authors suggested that every seasonal influenza vaccination recruits few new T cells.

Specimen: PBMCs from blood, collected roughly 46 days after vaccination. This TCR derives from a man aged 45-65 years who received an inactivated influenza vaccine. This chain uses TRBV4-3 with TRBJ2-2; unclear D gene. CDR3 in amino acids: CASSQRNTGELFF. The CDR3 DNA reads as TGCGCCAGCAGCCAACGGAACACCGGGGAGCTGTTTTTT.